This T cell receptor (beta chain) was recorded in a study of Ad26.COV2.S vaccination and SARS-CoV-2 variants. Study context: Enrolled in COV1001, the donor was in the Ad26.COV2.S trial arm, which received the vaccine.

Germline V gives CDR1 GTSNPN, CDR2 SVGIG (reference sequence). This CDR3 has 13 amino acids. J was trimmed by 13 bases and V by 2 bases; bases with no gene match: 13. This clone was observed a few times. Its antigen is unknown. Findings of the study overall: Substantial breadth was reported for post-vaccination spike-specific CD8+ and CD4+ T cells.

Using immunoSEQ multiplex PCR, the repertoire was profiled, and TCRdb retains in-frame clones only, with some absent. This sample has approximately 300,000 clones; roughly 84% occur once, and the top ten carry 1.5% to 2%. Described treatment: about 20 received Ad26.COV2.S at low or high dose, single or two shots; about 5 received placebo; per-sample allocation not given. Specimens were obtained on day 63 following the first vaccine or placebo injection. Participants' vaccine, an Ad26 vector, delivered Wuhan-strain SARS-CoV-2 spike. The material was peripheral blood, obtained in a trial of Ad26.COV2.S vaccine versus placebo. This clonotype originated in a person between 18 and 65 years old who received the Ad26.COV2.S COVID-19 vaccine or a placebo. The chain has TRBV30 and TRBJ1-2; TRBD1 agrees at 7 bases. The CDR3 coding sequence is TGTGCCTGGAGTTTGGAAGGGGGACAGCGAGGCACCTTC. This gives the protein CAWSLEGGQRGTF.